This T cell receptor (beta chain) was sequenced during a study of blood T cell repertoires in COVID-19. For the study at large: From the United States, Italy and Spain came samples of acute and convalescent COVID-19. Sources were T cells, B-cell-depleted T cells, or PBMCs; the material itself was cDNA or gDNA.

Generated by immunoSEQ multiplex PCR, the TCRdb table keeps only in-frame clones and is missing some. The sample has around 290,000 clones, around nine tenths seen once. This CDR3 comprises 16 residues. Per the germline V gene, CDR1 is SGHTA and CDR2 is FQGNSA. The V gene end was trimmed by 0 bases and the J gene end by 5 bases; junction bases not matched to a gene: 5. Sequenced input: peripheral blood. The gene calls are TRBV7-2 and TRBJ2-3, with 10 positions matching TRBD2. This TCR came from a man aged 35 to 55 with acute or convalescent COVID-19. The CDR3 DNA reads as TGTGCCAGCAGCTTAGCCGGACTAGCGGTGAAAGATACGCAGTATTTT. Amino acid sequence: CASSLAGLAVKDTQYF.